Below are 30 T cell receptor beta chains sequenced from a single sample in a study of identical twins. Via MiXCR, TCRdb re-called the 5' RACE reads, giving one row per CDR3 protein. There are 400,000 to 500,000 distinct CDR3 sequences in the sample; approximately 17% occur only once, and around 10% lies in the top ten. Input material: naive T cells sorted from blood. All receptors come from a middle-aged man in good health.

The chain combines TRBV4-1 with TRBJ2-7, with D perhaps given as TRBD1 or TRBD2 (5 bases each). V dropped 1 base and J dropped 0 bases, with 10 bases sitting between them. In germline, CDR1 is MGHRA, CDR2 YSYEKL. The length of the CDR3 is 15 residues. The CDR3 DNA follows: TGCGCCAGCAGCCAAGCACCAGGGAGCTCCTACGAGCAGTACTTC. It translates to CASSQAPGSSYEQYF.

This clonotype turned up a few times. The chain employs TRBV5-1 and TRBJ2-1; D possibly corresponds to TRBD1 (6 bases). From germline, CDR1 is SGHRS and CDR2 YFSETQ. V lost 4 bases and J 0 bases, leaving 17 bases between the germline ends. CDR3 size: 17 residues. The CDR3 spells CASSLSLGGSSYNEQFF. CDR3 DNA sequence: TGCGCCAGCAGCCTCTCGTTAGGGGGTAGCTCCTACAATGAGCAGTTCTTC.

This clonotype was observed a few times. The CDR3: CASSHVGGYNEQFF. In DNA form, the CDR3 reads TGTGCCAGCAGCCATGTGGGGGGATACAATGAGCAGTTCTTC. This rearrangement joins TRBV3-1 to TRBJ2-1, with a possible D match to TRBD2 (6 bases). Germline V CDR1 and CDR2: LGHDT, YNNKEL (reference sequence). V was cut by 3 bases and J by 4 bases, with 10 bases left in between. The CDR3 sequence is 14 residues long.

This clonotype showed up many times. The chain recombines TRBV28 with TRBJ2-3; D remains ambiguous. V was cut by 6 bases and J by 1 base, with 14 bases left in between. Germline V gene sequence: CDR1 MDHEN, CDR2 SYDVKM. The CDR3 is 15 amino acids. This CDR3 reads CASRFGDRRTDTQYF. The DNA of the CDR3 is TGTGCCAGCAGGTTTGGTGACCGGCGCACAGATACGCAGTATTTT. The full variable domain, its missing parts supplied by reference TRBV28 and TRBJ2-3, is DVKVTQSSRYLVKRTGEKVFLECVQDMDHENMFWYRQDPGLGLRLIYFSYDVKMKEKGDIPEGYSVSREKKERFSLILESASTNQTSMYLCASRFGDRRTDTQYFGPGTRLTVL.

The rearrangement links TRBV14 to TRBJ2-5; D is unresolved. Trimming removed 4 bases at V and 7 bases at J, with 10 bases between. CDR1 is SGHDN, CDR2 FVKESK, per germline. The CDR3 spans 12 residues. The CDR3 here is CASSLGWGTQYF. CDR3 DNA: TGTGCCAGCAGCCTAGGATGGGGGACCCAGTACTTC.

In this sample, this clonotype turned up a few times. The CDR3 loop reads CSARLPGQISYEQYF. In nucleotides, the CDR3 is TGCAGTGCTAGACTCCCGGGACAGATTTCCTACGAGCAGTACTTC. The V gene is TRBV20-1, the J gene TRBJ2-7; 7 bases fit TRBD1. CDR1 and CDR2 (germline): DFQATT, SNEGSKA (reference sequence). The CDR3 covers 15 residues. V shed 2 bases and J 1 base; nucleotides not matched to a gene: 8.

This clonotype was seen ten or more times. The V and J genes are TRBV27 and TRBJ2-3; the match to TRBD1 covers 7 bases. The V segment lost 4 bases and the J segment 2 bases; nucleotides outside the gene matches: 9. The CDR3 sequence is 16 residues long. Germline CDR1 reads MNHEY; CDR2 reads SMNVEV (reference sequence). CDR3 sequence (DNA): TGTGCCAGCAGTTCGACAGGGTTTAGGATCACAGATACGCAGTATTTT. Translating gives CASSSTGFRITDTQYF.

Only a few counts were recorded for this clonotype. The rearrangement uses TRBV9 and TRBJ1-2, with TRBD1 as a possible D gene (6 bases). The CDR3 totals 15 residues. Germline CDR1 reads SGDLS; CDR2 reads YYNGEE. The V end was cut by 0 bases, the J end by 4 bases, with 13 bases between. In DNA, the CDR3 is TGTGCCAGCAGCGTAGGCTCGACAGGATCCTATGGCTACACCTTC. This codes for CASSVGSTGSYGYTF. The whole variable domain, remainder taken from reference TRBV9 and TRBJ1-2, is DSGVTQTPKHLITATGQRVTLRCSPRSGDLSVYWYQQSLDQGLQFLIQYYNGEERAKGNILERFSAQQFPDLHSELNLSSLELGDSALYFCASSVGSTGSYGYTFGSGTRLTVV.

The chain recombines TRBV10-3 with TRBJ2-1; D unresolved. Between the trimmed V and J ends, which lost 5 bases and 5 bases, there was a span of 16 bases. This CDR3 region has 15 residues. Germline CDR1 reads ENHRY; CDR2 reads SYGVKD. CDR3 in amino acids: CAISTRSKRDNEQFF. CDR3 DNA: TGTGCCATCAGTACCCGATCCAAAAGGGACAATGAGCAGTTCTTC.

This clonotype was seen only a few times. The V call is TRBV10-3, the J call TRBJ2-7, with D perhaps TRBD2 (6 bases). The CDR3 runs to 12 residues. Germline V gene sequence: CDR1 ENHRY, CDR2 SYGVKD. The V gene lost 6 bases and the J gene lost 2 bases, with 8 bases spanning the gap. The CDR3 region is CAISRLAYEQYF. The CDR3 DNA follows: TGTGCCATCAGCCGACTAGCCTACGAGCAGTACTTC.

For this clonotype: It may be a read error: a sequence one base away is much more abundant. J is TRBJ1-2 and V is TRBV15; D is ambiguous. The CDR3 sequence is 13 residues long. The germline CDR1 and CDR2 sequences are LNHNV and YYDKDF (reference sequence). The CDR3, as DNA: TGTGCCACCAGCAGAGAACAGTTATATGGCTACCCCTTC. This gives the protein CATSREQLYGYPF. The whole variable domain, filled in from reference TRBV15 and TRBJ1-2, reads DAMVIQNPRYQVTQFGKPVTLSCSQTLNHNVMYWYQQKSSQAPKLLFHYYDKDFNNEADTPDNFQSRRPNTSFCFLDIRSPGLGDTAMYLCATSREQLYGYPFGSGTRLTVV.

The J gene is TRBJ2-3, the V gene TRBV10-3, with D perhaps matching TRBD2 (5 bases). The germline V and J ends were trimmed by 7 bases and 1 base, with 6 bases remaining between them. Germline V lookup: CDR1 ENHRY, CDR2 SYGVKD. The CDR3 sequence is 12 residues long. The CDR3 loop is CAIMGGTDTQYF. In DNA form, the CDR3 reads TGTGCCATCATGGGAGGCACAGATACGCAGTATTTT.

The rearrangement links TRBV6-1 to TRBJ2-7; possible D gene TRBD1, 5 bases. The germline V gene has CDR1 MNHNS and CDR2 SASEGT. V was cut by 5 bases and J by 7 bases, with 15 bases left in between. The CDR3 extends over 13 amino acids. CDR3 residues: CASSPRAGWEQYF. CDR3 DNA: TGTGCCAGCAGTCCCCGGGCAGGGTGGGAGCAGTACTTC.

In DNA form, the CDR3 reads TGTGCCAGCAGCAACCGGGACAGGGGCCACGAGCAGTACTTC. It translates to CASSNRDRGHEQYF. The V call is TRBV5-5, the J call TRBJ2-7; 10 nucleotides line up with TRBD1. V trimming: 4 bases; J trimming: 5 bases; junction bases outside the gene matches: 6. Per germline, CDR1 SGHKS and CDR2 YYEKEE (reference sequence). This CDR3 comprises 14 residues.

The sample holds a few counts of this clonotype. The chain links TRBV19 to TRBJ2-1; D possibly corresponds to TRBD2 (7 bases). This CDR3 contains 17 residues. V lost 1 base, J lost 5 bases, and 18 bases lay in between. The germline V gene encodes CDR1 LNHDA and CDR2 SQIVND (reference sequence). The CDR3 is CASSIGPHGGPHNEQFF. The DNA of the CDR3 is TGTGCCAGTAGTATAGGCCCCCACGGGGGGCCCCACAATGAGCAGTTCTTC.

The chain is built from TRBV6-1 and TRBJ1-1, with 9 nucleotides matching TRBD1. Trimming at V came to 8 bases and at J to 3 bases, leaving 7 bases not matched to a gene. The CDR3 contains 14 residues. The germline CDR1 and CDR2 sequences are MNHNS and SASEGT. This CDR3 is CASVQGAKDTEAFF. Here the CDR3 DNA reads TGTGCCAGCGTACAGGGGGCGAAGGACACTGAAGCTTTCTTT.

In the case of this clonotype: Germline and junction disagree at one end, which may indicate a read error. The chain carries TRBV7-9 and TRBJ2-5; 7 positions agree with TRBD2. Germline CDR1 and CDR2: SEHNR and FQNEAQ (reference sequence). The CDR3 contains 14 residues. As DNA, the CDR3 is TGTGCCAGCAGCGTAGCTAGCGGTCAAGAGACCCAGTACTTC. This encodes CASSVASGQETQYF.

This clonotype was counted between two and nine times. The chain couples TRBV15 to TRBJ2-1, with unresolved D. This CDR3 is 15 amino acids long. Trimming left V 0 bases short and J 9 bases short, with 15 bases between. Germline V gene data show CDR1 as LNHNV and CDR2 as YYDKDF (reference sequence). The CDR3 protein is CATSRDRLGLSEQFF. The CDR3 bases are TGTGCCACCAGCAGAGATCGGCTAGGATTATCTGAGCAGTTCTTC.

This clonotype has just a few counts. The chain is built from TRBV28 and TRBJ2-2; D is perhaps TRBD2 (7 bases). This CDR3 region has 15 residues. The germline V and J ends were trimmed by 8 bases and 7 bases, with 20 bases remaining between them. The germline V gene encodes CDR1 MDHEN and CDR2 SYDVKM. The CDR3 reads CASSWGGARVGELFF. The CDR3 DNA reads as TGTGCCAGCTCGTGGGGGGGGGCCCGAGTCGGGGAGCTGTTTTTT.

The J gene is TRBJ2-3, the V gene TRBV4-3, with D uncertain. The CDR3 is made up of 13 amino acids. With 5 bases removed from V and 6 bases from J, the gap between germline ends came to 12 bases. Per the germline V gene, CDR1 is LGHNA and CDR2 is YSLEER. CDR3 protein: CASSGNPSDTQYF. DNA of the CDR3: TGCGCCAGCAGCGGAAACCCCTCCGATACGCAGTATTTT.

The DNA for the CDR3 is TGTGCCAGCAGTTCCGGACAGGGGGGCGTCCAATCTCGTTCCTACAATGAGCAGTTCTTC. It yields the protein CASSSGQGGVQSRSYNEQFF. The chain recombines TRBV28 with TRBJ2-1, with 10 bases aligning to TRBD1. The CDR3 consists of 20 residues. Looked up from germline, CDR1 is MDHEN and CDR2 is SYDVKM. With 4 bases clipped from V and 1 base from J, the junction kept 16 bases outside the gene matches. The full variable domain, with the rest looked up from reference TRBV28 and TRBJ2-1, is DVKVTQSSRYLVKRTGEKVFLECVQDMDHENMFWYRQDPGLGLRLIYFSYDVKMKEKGDIPEGYSVSREKKERFSLILESASTNQTSMYLCASSSGQGGVQSRSYNEQFFGPGTRLTVL.

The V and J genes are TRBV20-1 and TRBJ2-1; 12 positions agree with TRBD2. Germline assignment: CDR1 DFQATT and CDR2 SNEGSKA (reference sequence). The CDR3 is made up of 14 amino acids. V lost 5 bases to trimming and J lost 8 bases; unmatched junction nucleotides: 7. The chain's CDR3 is CSAPPSGGAHEQFF. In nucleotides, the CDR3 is TGCAGTGCTCCTCCTAGCGGGGGGGCCCATGAGCAGTTCTTC.

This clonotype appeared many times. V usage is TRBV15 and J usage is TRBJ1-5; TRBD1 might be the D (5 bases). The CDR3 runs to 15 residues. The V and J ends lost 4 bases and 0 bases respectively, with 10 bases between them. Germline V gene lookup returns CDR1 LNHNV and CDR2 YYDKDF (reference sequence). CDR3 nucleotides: TGTGCCACCAGCACGGGGCGGGGTAGCAATCAGCCCCAGCATTTT. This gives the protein CATSTGRGSNQPQHF. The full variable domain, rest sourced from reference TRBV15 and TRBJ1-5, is DAMVIQNPRYQVTQFGKPVTLSCSQTLNHNVMYWYQQKSSQAPKLLFHYYDKDFNNEADTPDNFQSRRPNTSFCFLDIRSPGLGDTAMYLCATSTGRGSNQPQHFGDGTRLSIL.

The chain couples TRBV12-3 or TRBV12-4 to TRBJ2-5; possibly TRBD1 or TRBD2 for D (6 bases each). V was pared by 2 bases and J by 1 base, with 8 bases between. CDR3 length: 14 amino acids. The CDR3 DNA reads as TGTGCCAGCAGTTTATGGGGGGCCCAAGAGACCCAGTACTTC. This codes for CASSLWGAQETQYF.

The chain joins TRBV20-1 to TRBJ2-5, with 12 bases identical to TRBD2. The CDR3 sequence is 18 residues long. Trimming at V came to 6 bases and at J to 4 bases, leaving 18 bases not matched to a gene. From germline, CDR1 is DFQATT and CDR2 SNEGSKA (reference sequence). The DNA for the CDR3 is TGCAGTGCCTCGACGGGGCTAGCGGGAGGGCTCATCACAGAGACCCAGTACTTC. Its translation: CSASTGLAGGLITETQYF.

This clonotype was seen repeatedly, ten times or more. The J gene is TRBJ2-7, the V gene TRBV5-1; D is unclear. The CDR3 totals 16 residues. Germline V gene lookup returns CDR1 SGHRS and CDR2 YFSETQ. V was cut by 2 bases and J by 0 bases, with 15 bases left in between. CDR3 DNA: TGCGCCAGCAGCTTCCGCAGTGCCATCTCCTCCTACGAGCAGTACTTC. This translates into CASSFRSAISSYEQYF.

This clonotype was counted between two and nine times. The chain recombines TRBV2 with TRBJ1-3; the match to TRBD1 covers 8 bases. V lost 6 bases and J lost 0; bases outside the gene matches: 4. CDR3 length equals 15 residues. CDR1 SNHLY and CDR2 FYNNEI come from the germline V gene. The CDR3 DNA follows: TGTGCCAGCAGGGGGACAGGATACTCTGGAAACACCATATATTTT. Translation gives CASRGTGYSGNTIYF.

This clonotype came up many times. The CDR3 DNA follows: TGTGCCAGCAGGGGGGGGAGCTCCTACAATGAGCAGTTCTTC. Translation gives CASRGGSSYNEQFF. This rearrangement joins TRBV6-1 to TRBJ2-1; 7 bases agree with TRBD2. The CDR3 is 14 residues long. V dropped 6 bases and J dropped 0; count of bases not matched to a gene: 2. Germline V lookup: CDR1 MNHNS, CDR2 SASEGT.

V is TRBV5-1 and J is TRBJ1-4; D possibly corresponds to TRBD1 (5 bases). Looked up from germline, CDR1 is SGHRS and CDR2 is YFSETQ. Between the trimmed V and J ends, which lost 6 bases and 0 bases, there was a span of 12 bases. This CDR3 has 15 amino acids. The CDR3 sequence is CASKAGAATNEKLFF. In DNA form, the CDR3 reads TGCGCCAGCAAGGCCGGGGCCGCAACTAATGAAAAACTGTTTTTT.

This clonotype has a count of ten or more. The CDR3 bases are TGTGCCAGCAGCCAAGGACACCGGGGGTACGAGCAGTACTTC. Translated, it gives CASSQGHRGYEQYF. The chain carries TRBV3-1 and TRBJ2-7; weak D call: TRBD2 (6 bases). The V gene's germline CDR1 is LGHDT and CDR2 YNNKEL (reference sequence). Trimming took off 1 base at V and 4 bases at J, with 11 bases between the two ends. The CDR3 runs to 14 residues.